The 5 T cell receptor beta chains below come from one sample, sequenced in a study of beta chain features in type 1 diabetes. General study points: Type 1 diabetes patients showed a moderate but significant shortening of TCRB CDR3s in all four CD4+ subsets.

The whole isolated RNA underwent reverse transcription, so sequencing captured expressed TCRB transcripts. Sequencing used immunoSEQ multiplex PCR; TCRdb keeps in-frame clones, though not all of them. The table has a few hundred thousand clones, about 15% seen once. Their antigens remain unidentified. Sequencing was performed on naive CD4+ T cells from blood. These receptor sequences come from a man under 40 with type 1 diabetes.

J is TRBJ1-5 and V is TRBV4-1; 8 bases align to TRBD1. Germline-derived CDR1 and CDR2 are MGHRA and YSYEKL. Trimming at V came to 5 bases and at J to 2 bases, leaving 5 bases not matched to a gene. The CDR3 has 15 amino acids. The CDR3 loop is CASSIGQGGNQPQHF. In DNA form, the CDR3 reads TGCGCCAGCAGCATAGGACAGGGCGGCAATCAGCCCCAGCATTTT.

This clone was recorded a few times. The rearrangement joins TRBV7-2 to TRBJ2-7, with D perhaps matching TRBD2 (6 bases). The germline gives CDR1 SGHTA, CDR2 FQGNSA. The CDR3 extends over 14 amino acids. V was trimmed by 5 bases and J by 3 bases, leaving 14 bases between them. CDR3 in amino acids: CASSALRRDYEQYF. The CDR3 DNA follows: TGTGCCAGCAGCGCCCTTAGGCGGGACTACGAGCAGTACTTC.

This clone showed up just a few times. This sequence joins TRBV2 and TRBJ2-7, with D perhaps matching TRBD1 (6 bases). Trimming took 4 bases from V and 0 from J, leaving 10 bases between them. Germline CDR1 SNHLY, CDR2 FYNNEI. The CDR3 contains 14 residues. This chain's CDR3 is CASSVTGISYEQYF. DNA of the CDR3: TGTGCCAGCAGTGTCACAGGGATCTCCTACGAGCAGTACTTC.

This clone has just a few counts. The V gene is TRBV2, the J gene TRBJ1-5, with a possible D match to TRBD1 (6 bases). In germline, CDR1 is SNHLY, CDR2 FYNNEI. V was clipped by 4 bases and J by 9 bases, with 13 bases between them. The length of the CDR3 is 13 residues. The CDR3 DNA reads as TGTGCCAGCAGTGGAAGGGGAGGGGGGCCCCAGCATTTT. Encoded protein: CASSGRGGGPQHF.

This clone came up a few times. CDR3 in DNA: TGTGCCAGCAGCCTGGGACAGGGCGGTTATGAAAAACTGTTTTTT. It translates to CASSLGQGGYEKLFF. The chain uses TRBV5-4 and TRBJ1-4, with 9 bases fitting TRBD1. J gave up 6 bases and V 4 bases, and 7 bases lay outside the gene matches. Per the germline V gene, CDR1 is SGHNT and CDR2 is YYREEE (reference sequence). CDR3 size: 15 residues.